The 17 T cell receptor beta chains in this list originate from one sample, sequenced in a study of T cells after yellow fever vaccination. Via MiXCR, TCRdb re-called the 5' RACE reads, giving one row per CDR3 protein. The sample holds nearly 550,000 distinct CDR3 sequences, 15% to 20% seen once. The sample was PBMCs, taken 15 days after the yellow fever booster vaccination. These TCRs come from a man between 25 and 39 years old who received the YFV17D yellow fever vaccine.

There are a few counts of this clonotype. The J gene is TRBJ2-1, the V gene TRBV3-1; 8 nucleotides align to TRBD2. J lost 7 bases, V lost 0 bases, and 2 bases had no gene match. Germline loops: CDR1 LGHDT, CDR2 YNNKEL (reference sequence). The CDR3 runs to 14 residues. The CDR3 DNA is TGTGCCAGCAGCCAAGAAAGCGGGAGAAATGAGCAGTTCTTC. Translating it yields CASSQESGRNEQFF.

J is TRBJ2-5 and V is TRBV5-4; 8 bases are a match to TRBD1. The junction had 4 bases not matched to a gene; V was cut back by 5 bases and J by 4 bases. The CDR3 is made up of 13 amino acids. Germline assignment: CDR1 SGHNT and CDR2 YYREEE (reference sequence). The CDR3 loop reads CASRPTGGETQYF. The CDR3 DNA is TGTGCCAGCAGACCCACAGGGGGAGAGACCCAGTACTTC.

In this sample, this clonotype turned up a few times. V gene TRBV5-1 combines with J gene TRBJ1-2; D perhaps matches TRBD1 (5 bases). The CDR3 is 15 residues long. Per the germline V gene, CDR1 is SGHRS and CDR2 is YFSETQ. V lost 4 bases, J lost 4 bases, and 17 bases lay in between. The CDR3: CASSTMTASTYGYTF. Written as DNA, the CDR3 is TGCGCCAGCAGCACCATGACAGCGAGTACCTATGGCTACACCTTC.

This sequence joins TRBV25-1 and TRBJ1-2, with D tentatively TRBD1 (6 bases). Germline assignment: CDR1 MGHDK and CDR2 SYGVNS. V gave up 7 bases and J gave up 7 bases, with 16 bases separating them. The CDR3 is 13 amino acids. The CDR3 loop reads CASKKGGLSGYTF. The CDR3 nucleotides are TGTGCCAGCAAAAAGGGGGGTTTGAGTGGCTACACCTTC.

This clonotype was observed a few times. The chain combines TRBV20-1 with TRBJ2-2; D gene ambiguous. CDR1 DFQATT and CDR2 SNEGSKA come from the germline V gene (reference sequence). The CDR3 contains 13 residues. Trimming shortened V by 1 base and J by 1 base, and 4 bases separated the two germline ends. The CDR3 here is CSARGQNTGELFF. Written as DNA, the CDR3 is TGCAGTGCTAGAGGACAGAACACCGGGGAGCTGTTTTTT.

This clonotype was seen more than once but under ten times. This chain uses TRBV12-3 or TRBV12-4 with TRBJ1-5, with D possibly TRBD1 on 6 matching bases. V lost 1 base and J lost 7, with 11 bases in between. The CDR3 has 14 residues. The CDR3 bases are TGTGCCAGCAGTTTAGGACAGGTGTACCAGCCCCAGCATTTT. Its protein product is CASSLGQVYQPQHF.

The CDR3 loop is CASSYQASRGGYTF. Here the CDR3 DNA reads TGTGCCAGCAGTTACCAAGCCTCGCGGGGCGGCTACACCTTC. The chain couples TRBV6-2 or TRBV6-3 to TRBJ1-2; D perhaps matches TRBD1 (5 bases). The CDR3 has 14 amino acids. The V gene's germline CDR1 is MNHEY and CDR2 SVGEGT. Between the trimmed V and J ends, which lost 2 bases and 8 bases, there was a span of 15 bases.

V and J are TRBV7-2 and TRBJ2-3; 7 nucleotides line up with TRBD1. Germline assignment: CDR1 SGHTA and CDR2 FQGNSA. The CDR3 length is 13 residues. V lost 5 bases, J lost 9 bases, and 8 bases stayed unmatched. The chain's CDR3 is CASSATQGKTQYF. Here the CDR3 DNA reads TGTGCCAGCAGCGCTACACAGGGGAAGACGCAGTATTTT.

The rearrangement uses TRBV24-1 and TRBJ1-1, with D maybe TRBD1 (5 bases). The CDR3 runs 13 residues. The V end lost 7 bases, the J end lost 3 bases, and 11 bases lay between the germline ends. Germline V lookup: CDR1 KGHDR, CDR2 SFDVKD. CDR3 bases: TGTGCCACCAGGTTCTCGGGGGACACTGAAGCTTTCTTT. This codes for CATRFSGDTEAFF.

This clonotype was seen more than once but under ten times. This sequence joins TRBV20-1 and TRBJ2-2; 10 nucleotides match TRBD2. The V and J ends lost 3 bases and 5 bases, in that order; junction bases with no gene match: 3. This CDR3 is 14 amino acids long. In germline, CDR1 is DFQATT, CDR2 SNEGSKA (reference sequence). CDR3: CSARPSGRTGELFF. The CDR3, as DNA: TGCAGTGCTAGGCCTAGCGGGAGAACCGGGGAGCTGTTTTTT.

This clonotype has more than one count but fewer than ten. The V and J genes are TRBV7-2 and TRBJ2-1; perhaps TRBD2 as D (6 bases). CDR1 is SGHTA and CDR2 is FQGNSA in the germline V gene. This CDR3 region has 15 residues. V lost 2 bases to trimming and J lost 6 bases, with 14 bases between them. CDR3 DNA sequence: TGTGCCAGCAGCTTATTGTTCGGCGGGATCAATGAGCAGTTCTTC. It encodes CASSLLFGGINEQFF.

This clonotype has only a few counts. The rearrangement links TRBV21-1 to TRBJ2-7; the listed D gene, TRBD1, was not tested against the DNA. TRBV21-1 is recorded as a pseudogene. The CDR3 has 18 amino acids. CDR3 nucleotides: TGTGCCAGCAGCAAAGCGCTTTGCAGGGGCATTACCTTTTACGAGCAGTACTTC. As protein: CASSKALCRGITFYEQYF.

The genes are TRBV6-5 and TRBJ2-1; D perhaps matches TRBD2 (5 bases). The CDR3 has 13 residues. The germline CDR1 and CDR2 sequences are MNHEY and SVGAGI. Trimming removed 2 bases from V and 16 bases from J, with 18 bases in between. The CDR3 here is CASSYGEYQRLFF. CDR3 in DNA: TGTGCCAGCAGTTACGGGGAGTATCAGCGCCTTTTCTTC.

CDR3 sequence reads: CASTPTLDYYGYTF. CDR3 DNA sequence: TGTGCCAGCACTCCCACGTTGGACTACTATGGCTACACCTTC. The chain carries TRBV6-1 and TRBJ1-2; D gene uncertain. Germline lookup yields CDR1 MNHNS and CDR2 SASEGT. The V end was cut by 7 bases, the J end by 3 bases, with 15 bases between. The CDR3 runs to 14 residues.

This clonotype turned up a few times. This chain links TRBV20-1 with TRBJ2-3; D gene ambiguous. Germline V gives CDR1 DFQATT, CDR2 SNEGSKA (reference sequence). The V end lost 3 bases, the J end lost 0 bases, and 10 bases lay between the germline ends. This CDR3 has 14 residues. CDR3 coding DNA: TGCAGTGCTAGTAACCGCCTTAGCACAGATACGCAGTATTTT. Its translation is CSASNRLSTDTQYF.

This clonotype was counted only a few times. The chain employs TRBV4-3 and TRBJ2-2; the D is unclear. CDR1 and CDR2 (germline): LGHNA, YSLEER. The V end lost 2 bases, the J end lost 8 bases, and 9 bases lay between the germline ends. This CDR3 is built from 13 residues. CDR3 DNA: TGCGCCAGCAGCCAATCTACCGGGGGGGAGCTGTTTTTT. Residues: CASSQSTGGELFF.

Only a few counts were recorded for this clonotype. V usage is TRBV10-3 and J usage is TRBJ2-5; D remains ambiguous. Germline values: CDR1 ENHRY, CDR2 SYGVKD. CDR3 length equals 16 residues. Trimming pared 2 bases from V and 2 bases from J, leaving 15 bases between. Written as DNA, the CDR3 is TGTGCCATCAGTGAGCCCAAGGGTGGAGCGCAAGAGACCCAGTACTTC. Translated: CAISEPKGGAQETQYF.